In its sample, the clone carrying this T cell receptor beta chain was seen once. Only in-frame clones appear in the TCRdb table, and some are missing; sequencing was by immunoSEQ multiplex PCR. The table lists 400,000 to 500,000 clones, roughly 90% of them singletons. Looked up from germline, CDR1 is LGHNA and CDR2 is YSLEER. This CDR3 comprises 14 residues. Trimming cost V 2 bases and J 12 bases, with 17 bases left between them. The source of the sample is a study of Ad26.COV2.S vaccination and SARS-CoV-2 variants. Treatment denoted: some 20 received Ad26.COV2.S at low or high dose, single or two shots; roughly 5 received placebo; per-sample allocation not given. All samples were drawn on day 63, counting from the first vaccine or placebo injection.

The sample here was peripheral blood, taken in a trial of Ad26.COV2.S vaccine versus placebo. This clonotype was obtained from a person aged 18-65 years who received the Ad26.COV2.S COVID-19 vaccine or a placebo. The rearrangement uses TRBV4-3 and TRBJ2-1; D is undetermined. In DNA form, the CDR3 reads TGCGCCAGCAGCCAAAAAACGGACGTGAAGGGGCAGTTCTTC. It codes for CASSQKTDVKGQFF.